Included here is one TCR beta chain sequence, with context. Its cognate antigen is unknown. V lost 0 bases and J 2 bases, leaving 14 bases between the germline ends. Germline CDR1 and CDR2: MNHNS and SASEGT. This CDR3 has 17 residues. The sample originates from a study of T cells in Graves' hyperthyroidism and ophthalmopathy. Study-wide results and limits: Through a model of 13 V-J features, ophthalmopathy was separated from stable hyperthyroidism. Most thyroid clonotypes that were expanded above 0.001 also turned up in blood.

The authors took PBMCs from roughly 10 ml fresh peripheral blood. Using RNA transcripts as the source, TCR beta CDR3 regions were amplified. The HTBI set primed first-round TCR CDR3 RT-PCR. Using its own MiXCR run on the multiplex PCR reads, TCRdb lists one record per CDR3 protein. The sample yields hundreds of thousands of distinct CDR3 sequences, over 15% seen once. This TCR was recovered from a woman aged 18-29 years with Graves' ophthalmopathy. Sequenced: blood. This sequence joins TRBV6-1 and TRBJ1-5; D unclear. CDR3 sequence: CASSEAVADPGNQPQHF. CDR3 in DNA: TGTGCCAGCAGTGAAGCGGTTGCGGATCCAGGCAATCAGCCCCAGCATTTT.